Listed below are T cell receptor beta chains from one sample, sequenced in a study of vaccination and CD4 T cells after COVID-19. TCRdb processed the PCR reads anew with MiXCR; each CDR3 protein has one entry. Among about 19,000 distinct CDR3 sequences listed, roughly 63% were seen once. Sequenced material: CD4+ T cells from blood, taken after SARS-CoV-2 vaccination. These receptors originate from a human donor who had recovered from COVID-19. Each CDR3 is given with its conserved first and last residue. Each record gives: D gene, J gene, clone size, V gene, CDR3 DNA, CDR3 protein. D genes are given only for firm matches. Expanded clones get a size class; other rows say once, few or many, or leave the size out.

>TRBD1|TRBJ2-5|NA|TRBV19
TGTGCCAGCAAAGACAGGGGGCAGGAGACCCAGTACTTC
CASKDRGQETQYF
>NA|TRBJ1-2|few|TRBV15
TGTGCCACCAGCAGAGTGGACACCAACTATGGCTACACCTTC
CATSRVDTNYGYTF
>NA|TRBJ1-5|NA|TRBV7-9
TGTGCCAGCAGCTTAGCAAGGGAGAGGGGGATTCAGCCCCAGCATTTT
CASSLARERGIQPQHF
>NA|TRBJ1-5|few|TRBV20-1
TGCAGTGCTACCGGGACGCGTCTTGGGAGCAATCAGCCCCAGCATTTT
CSATGTRLGSNQPQHF
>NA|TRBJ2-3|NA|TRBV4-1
TGCGCCAGCAGCCAAGACGGAACAGGGTACGCAGATACGCAGTATTTT
CASSQDGTGYADTQYF
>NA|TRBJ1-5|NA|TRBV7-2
TGTGCCAGCAGCTTTTTCCAGGGGATCGGGCCCCAGCATTTT
CASSFFQGIGPQHF
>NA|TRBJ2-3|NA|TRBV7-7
TGTGCCAGCAGCTTAGCGCCAGGAACAGATACGCAGTATTTT
CASSLAPGTDTQYF
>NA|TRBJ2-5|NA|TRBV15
TGTGCCACCAGCAGAGTAGGGGGCCGGGAGACCCAGTACTTT
CATSRVGGRETQYF
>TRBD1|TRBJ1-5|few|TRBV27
TGTGCCAGCAGTTTAAGTTCCCGGACAGGAGTAAGTCAGCCCCAGCATTTT
CASSLSSRTGVSQPQHF
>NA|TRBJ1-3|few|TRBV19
TGTGCCAGTAGTATTGCTTGGGGAGGAGACACCATATATTTT
CASSIAWGGDTIYF
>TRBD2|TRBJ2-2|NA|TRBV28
TGTGCCAGCGATACTAGCGGGAGGGCCACCGGGGAGCTGTTTTTT
CASDTSGRATGELFF
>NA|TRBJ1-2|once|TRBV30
TGTGCCTGGAACCCGGGACACCTCTATGGCTACACCTTC
CAWNPGHLYGYTF
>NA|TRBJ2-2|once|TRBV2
TGTGCCAGCAGGGACCGATCGACCGGGGAGCTGTTTTTT
CASRDRSTGELFF
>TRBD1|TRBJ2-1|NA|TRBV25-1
TGTGCCAGCAGTGATCACGAGGGGGCCTTAAATGAGCAGTTCTTC
CASSDHEGALNEQFF
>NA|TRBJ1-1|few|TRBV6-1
TGTGCCAGCAGTCGCTCTAGAAACACTGAAGCTTTCTTT
CASSRSRNTEAFF
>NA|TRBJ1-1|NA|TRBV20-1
TGCAGTGCTAGTAGGGAGCAGGTATCGGGGACTGAAGCTTTCTTT
CSASREQVSGTEAFF
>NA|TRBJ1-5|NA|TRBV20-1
TGCAGTGCAACCGAGGCGAGTAGCAATCAGCCCCAGCATTTT
CSATEASSNQPQHF
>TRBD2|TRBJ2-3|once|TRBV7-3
TGTGCCAGCAGCCCGACTAGCGGCACAGATACGCAGTATTTT
CASSPTSGTDTQYF
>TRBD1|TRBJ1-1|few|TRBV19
TGTGCCAGTAGGATAGGGGGCGCGGTACGAGAAGCTTTCTTT
CASRIGGAVREAFF
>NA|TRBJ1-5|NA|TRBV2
TGTGCCAGCAGTCGGCAGGGGCAGAGGCCCCAGCATTTT
CASSRQGQRPQHF
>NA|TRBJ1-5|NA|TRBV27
TGTGCCAGCAGTTTACATGAGTGGCCCCAGCATTTT
CASSLHEWPQHF
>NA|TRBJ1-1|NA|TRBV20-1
TGCAGTGCTAGAAAGGGGGTCACTGAAGCTTTCTTT
CSARKGVTEAFF
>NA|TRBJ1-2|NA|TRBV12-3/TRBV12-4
TGTGCCAGCAGTTTGTCGGGCAGGGACTATGGCTACACCTTC
CASSLSGRDYGYTF
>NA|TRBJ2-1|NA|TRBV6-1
TGTGCCAGCTGGAGGGCCCAGCCCAATGAGCAGTTCTTC
CASWRAQPNEQFF
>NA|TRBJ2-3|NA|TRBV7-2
TGTGCCAGCAGCCAACAACAGGGTATGGATACGCAGTATTTT
CASSQQQGMDTQYF
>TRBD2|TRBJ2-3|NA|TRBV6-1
TGTGCCACCTGGGGGGGAAGCACAGATACGCAGTATTTT
CATWGGSTDTQYF
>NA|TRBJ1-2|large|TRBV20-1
TGCAGTGCTAGAAAGGGGAGTTATGGCTACACCTTC
CSARKGSYGYTF
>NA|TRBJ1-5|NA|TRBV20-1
TGCAGTGCCCTTGGGGGGGTCCGTGGTCAGCCCCAGCATTTT
CSALGGVRGQPQHF
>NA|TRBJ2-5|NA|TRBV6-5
TGTGCCAGCAGCTCCTCGGACCTTGACGAGACCCAGTACTTC
CASSSSDLDETQYF
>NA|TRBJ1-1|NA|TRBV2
TGTGCCAGCAGTGAAGAGGGGAACACTGAAGCTTTCTTT
CASSEEGNTEAFF
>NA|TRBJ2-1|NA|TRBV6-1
TGTGCCAGCAGTGAAGTAGGGACTCCCAGAAACAATGAGCAGTTCTTC
CASSEVGTPRNNEQFF
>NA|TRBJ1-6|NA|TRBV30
TGTGCCTGGAGTGGTCCAGGGTCTAATTCACCCCTCCACTTT
CAWSGPGSNSPLHF
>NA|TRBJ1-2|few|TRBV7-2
TGTGCCAGCAGCTTAGACAGGGTGTATGGCTACACCTTC
CASSLDRVYGYTF
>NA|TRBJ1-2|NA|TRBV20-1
TGCAGTGCTAGCCCGAGATCAGGGGAAAGCTATGGCTACACCTTC
CSASPRSGESYGYTF
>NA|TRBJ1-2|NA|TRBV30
TGTGCCTGGGTACAGGGTCGGGAGGGCGGCTACACCTTC
CAWVQGREGGYTF
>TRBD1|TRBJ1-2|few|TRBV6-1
TGTGCCAGCAGTGAATGGGACAGGGGTGGCTACACCTTC
CASSEWDRGGYTF
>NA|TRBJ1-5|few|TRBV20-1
TGCAGTGCTAGTTCCGGGGGGCGAGTGGATCAGCCCCAGCATTTT
CSASSGGRVDQPQHF
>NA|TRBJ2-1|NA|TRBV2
TGTGCCAGCAGTGATACAGGGATACGGTTCTTC
CASSDTGIRFF
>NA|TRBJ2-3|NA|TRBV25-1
TGTGCCAGCAGTGCTCGAACAGATACGCAGTATTTT
CASSARTDTQYF
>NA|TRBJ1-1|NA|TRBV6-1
TGTGCCAGCAGTGAACGGGGGGCCGGGTTGAAGGACCCTGAAGCTTTCTTT
CASSERGAGLKDPEAFF
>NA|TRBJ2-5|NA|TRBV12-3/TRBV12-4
TGTGCCAGCAGTCCCAGGACAGCGGGAGAGACCCAGTACTTC
CASSPRTAGETQYF
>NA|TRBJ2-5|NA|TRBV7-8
TGTGCCAGCAGCTTAGCGCTTGGTCAAGAGACCCAGTACTTC
CASSLALGQETQYF
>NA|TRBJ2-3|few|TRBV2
TGTGCCAACCGGGTCGACGCCTCCGCAGATACGCAGTATTTT
CANRVDASADTQYF
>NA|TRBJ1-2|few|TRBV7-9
TGTGCCAGCGCCAAGGGGGAAGGCTACACCTTC
CASAKGEGYTF
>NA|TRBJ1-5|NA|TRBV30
TGTGCCTGGAGTGTACCTCCGGGACACAGCAATCAGCCCCAGCATTTT
CAWSVPPGHSNQPQHF
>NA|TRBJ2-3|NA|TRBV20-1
TGCAGTGCCCGGGACGGGGCACAGGATACGCAGTATTTT
CSARDGAQDTQYF